This entry concerns a single TCR beta chain. What it binds is unknown. TCRbeta library construction was performed incorporating unique molecular identifiers. Each CDR3 protein is one row after TCRdb ran MiXCR on the PCR reads. The sample lists hundreds of thousands of distinct CDR3 sequences; 10% to 15% were seen once. This sample was taken from a study of T-cell reconstitution after alpha-beta-depleted transplantation in children. The V gene lost 1 base and the J gene lost 2 bases, with 15 bases spanning the gap. This CDR3 has 16 residues. The germline V gene has CDR1 KGHSH and CDR2 LQKENI. Findings and caveats of the study: One year post-transplant, T-cell counts and diversity were largely derived from T cells produced anew. Expanded graft clones, several hundred of them, were reportedly the source of alpha-beta T cells about two months after transplant.

The clonotype was recovered from a male patient between 10 and 17 years old who had a stem cell transplant for acute myeloid leukemia, so the T cells may come from the graft donor. This chain links TRBV18 with TRBJ2-7; D could derive from TRBD1 or TRBD2 (5 bases each). Sequencing used PBMCs, mostly from graft donor cells, obtained 360 days after TCRalphabeta/CD19-depleted stem cell transplant. CDR3 protein: CASSPLSRDVTYEQYF. CDR3 coding DNA: TGTGCCAGCTCACCACTATCCCGGGACGTTACCTACGAGCAGTACTTC.